These 27 T cell receptor beta chains share one sample of origin, sequenced in a study of blood T cells in healthy people across ages. The second PCR ran roughly 6 to 11 cycles with a sample-barcoded 5' primer and J-beta primers. TCRdb analysed the 5' RACE reads with MiXCR anew, one entry per CDR3 protein. Here the sample spans 800,000 to 1,300,000 distinct CDR3 sequences, 20% to 25% being singletons. These data were likewise used in another study, on T cells of mothers and their children.

The sequencing sample was made of blood. These TCRs come from a girl aged 2 to 10 in good health.

Only a few counts were recorded for this clonotype. The chain has TRBV29-1 and TRBJ2-5, with D maybe TRBD1 (6 bases). Judging by the DNA end, TRBJ2-1 fits better; the J call may be wrong. CDR3 size: 12 residues. Germline V gene sequence: CDR1 SQVTM, CDR2 ANQGSEA. The CDR3 loop is CSVEIQGNEQFF. The CDR3 DNA reads TGCAGCGTTGAAATACAGGGAAATGAGCAGTTCTTC.

A word on this clonotype: The CDR3 carries no conserved terminal phenylalanine or tryptophan, so it likely arises from a read error. The chain joins TRBV4-1 to TRBJ2-1, with TRBD2 as a possible D gene (5 bases). Judging by the DNA end, TRBJ2-7 fits better; the J call may be wrong. This CDR3 spans 14 amino acids. CDR1 and CDR2 from the germline V gene are MGHRA and YSYEKL. The CDR3 coding sequence is TGCGCCAGCAGCCAAGTATTCGGGGACTACGAGCAGTACTCC. This encodes CASSQVFGDYEQYS.

There are a few counts of this clonotype. Written as DNA, the CDR3 is TGTGCCAGCAGCTTAGCTCTCCCCTATTCCAATGAGCAGTTCTTC. It yields the protein CASSLALPYSNEQFF. The gene calls are TRBV7-6 and TRBJ2-1; D remains unclear. Per the germline V gene, CDR1 is SGHVS and CDR2 is FNYEAQ. The CDR3 covers 15 residues. The germline V and J ends were trimmed by 0 bases and 6 bases, with 12 bases remaining between them.

J is TRBJ1-6 and V is TRBV6-1, with D tentatively TRBD1 (6 bases). The CDR3 spans 15 residues. Germline V gene lookup returns CDR1 MNHNS and CDR2 SASEGT. Trimming removed 4 bases at V and 9 bases at J, with 16 bases between. Written as DNA, the CDR3 is TGTGCCAGCAGTGCCGTGGGGGGGGCAGGTTCACCCCTCCACTTT. It codes for CASSAVGGAGSPLHF.

The table lists this clonotype with a few counts. The V gene is TRBV7-8, the J gene TRBJ1-1; D unresolved. Trimming pared 5 bases from V and 6 bases from J, leaving 16 bases between. The CDR3 spans 14 residues. The germline V gene encodes CDR1 SGHVS and CDR2 FQNEAQ. The CDR3 here is CASSVGERRAEAFF. The CDR3 bases are TGTGCCAGCAGCGTCGGGGAGAGGAGGGCTGAAGCTTTCTTT.

V usage is TRBV29-1 and J usage is TRBJ1-2; TRBD1 matches 10 bases. CDR3 length: 13 residues. With V trimmed by 7 bases and J by 6 bases, 8 bases remained unmatched. Germline values: CDR1 SQVTM, CDR2 ANQGSEA. CDR3 sequence reads: CSASYGTGDGYTF. Here the CDR3 DNA reads TGCAGCGCCTCCTATGGGACAGGGGATGGCTACACCTTC. Supplemented by reference TRBV29-1 and TRBJ1-2, the full variable domain reads SAVISQKPSRDICQRGTSLTIQCQVDSQVTMMFWYRQQPGQSLTLIATANQGSEATYESGFVIDKFPISRPNLTFSTLTVSNMSPEDSSIYLCSASYGTGDGYTFGSGTRLTVV.

This clonotype appeared a few times. V is TRBV7-2 and J is TRBJ2-4; 12 bases fit TRBD2. The trim removed 5 bases at V and 0 bases at J, leaving 8 bases unmatched. The CDR3 contains 18 residues. CDR1 SGHTA and CDR2 FQGNSA come from the germline V gene. The CDR3 loop is CASSKGLAGILAKNIQYF. The CDR3 coding sequence is TGTGCCAGCAGCAAAGGACTAGCGGGGATCCTAGCCAAAAACATTCAGTACTTC.

CDR3 bases: TGCAGTGCTAGATCCTTTCAGGTGGAAAAACTGTTTTTT. Translating gives CSARSFQVEKLFF. V and J are TRBV20-1 and TRBJ1-4; D not resolved. Trimming left V 2 bases short and J 8 bases short, with 12 bases between. The CDR3 extends over 13 amino acids. In germline, CDR1 is DFQATT, CDR2 SNEGSKA (reference sequence).

The CDR3 DNA sequence: TGCGCCAGCAGCGGTTCGGGGTTCCCCACAGATACGCAGTATTTT. Its protein is CASSGSGFPTDTQYF. The chain recombines TRBV5-1 with TRBJ2-3; D might be TRBD2 (5 bases). Germline assignment: CDR1 SGHRS and CDR2 YFSETQ. The CDR3 runs to 15 residues. Trimming left V 4 bases short and J 2 bases short, with 14 bases between.

This clonotype showed up just a few times. This chain connects TRBV6-5 to TRBJ1-2; TRBD1 might be the D (5 bases). V lost 6 bases, J lost 7 bases, and 15 bases lay in between. Germline CDR1 reads MNHEY; CDR2 reads SVGAGI. This CDR3 has 13 amino acids. The CDR3: CASRTGWGTGYTF. CDR3 DNA sequence: TGTGCCAGCAGGACCGGCTGGGGGACTGGCTACACCTTC.

This clonotype was seen more than once but under ten times. The chain carries TRBV20-1 and TRBJ2-5, with a possible D match to TRBD2 (5 bases). The CDR3 contains 14 residues. The germline CDR1 and CDR2 sequences are DFQATT and SNEGSKA (reference sequence). V was trimmed by 8 bases and J by 9 bases, leaving 25 bases between them. The CDR3 spells CSRIVTSPREPQYF. Written as DNA, the CDR3 is TGCAGTCGTATAGTGACCTCACCTAGGGAGCCCCAGTACTTC.

This clonotype came up many times. This rearrangement joins TRBV6-5 to TRBJ2-7; D possibly corresponds to TRBD1 (6 bases). The CDR3 is 13 amino acids. Germline-derived CDR1 and CDR2 are MNHEY and SVGAGI. V lost 6 bases and J lost 6, with 15 bases in between. As DNA, the CDR3 is TGTGCCAGCAGCCCTGGGACACCTTTCGAGCAGTACTTC. This translates into CASSPGTPFEQYF.

The sample holds a few counts of this clonotype. The chain recombines TRBV20-1 with TRBJ1-1; 12 bases are shared with TRBD1. The V gene's germline CDR1 is DFQATT and CDR2 SNEGSKA (reference sequence). The V and J ends lost 0 bases and 4 bases, in that order; junction bases with no gene match: 12. This CDR3 region has 18 residues. The CDR3 protein is CSARDLPGQGARSTEAFF. Here the CDR3 DNA reads TGCAGTGCTAGAGACCTACCGGGACAGGGGGCGCGGTCCACTGAAGCTTTCTTT.

The genes are TRBV3-1 and TRBJ2-5; D gene ambiguous. The J call is uncertain, as TRBJ2-7 better fits the DNA end. The CDR3 spans 14 residues. Germline-derived CDR1 and CDR2 are LGHDT and YNNKEL (reference sequence). The CDR3, as DNA: TGTGCCAGCAGCCCAGGATGGGGTCTCTACGAGCAGTACTTC. Amino acid sequence: CASSPGWGLYEQYF.

The chain combines TRBV19 with TRBJ1-2; D is unresolved. Per germline, CDR1 LNHDA and CDR2 SQIVND (reference sequence). V lost 4 bases, J lost 0 bases, and 3 bases lay in between. This CDR3 is built from 12 residues. The CDR3 DNA is TGTGCCAGTAGTAACACTAACTATGGCTACACCTTC. Protein sequence: CASSNTNYGYTF.

The chain uses TRBV10-3 and TRBJ1-4; D gene uncertain. Germline CDR1 ENHRY, CDR2 SYGVKD. Trimming left V 6 bases short and J 6 bases short, with 11 bases between. The CDR3 is 13 residues long. DNA for the CDR3: TGTGCCATCAGACCGGGTCTTGATGAAAAACTGTTTTTT. Its protein is CAIRPGLDEKLFF.

The CDR3 nucleotides read TGTGCCAGCAGCCCCCGACTGCGCTCACACTACGAGCAGTACTTC. It yields the protein CASSPRLRSHYEQYF. The chain is built from TRBV7-3 and TRBJ2-7; the D is unclear. Per germline, CDR1 SGHTA and CDR2 FQGTGA. Trimming shortened V by 5 bases and J by 3 bases, and 17 bases separated the two germline ends. This CDR3 has 15 residues.

The chain is built from TRBV27 and TRBJ2-1; 12 nucleotides agree with TRBD1. In germline, CDR1 is MNHEY, CDR2 SMNVEV (reference sequence). J was trimmed by 7 bases and V by 5 bases; bases with no gene match: 15. CDR3 length: 18 residues. The CDR3 is CASSRVRPGQGARNEQFF. As DNA, the CDR3 is TGTGCCAGCAGTCGGGTGAGGCCGGGACAGGGGGCGAGGAATGAGCAGTTCTTC.

At least ten counts were recorded for this clonotype. The V and J genes are TRBV3-1 and TRBJ1-5; D unresolved. The CDR3 is 13 residues long. V lost 0 bases and J lost 4, with 4 bases in between. Germline assignment: CDR1 LGHDT and CDR2 YNNKEL (reference sequence). As DNA, the CDR3 is TGTGCCAGCAGCCAAGATTTGAATCAGCCCCAGCATTTT. It codes for CASSQDLNQPQHF.

The chain is built from TRBV7-3 and TRBJ2-1; TRBD2 is a possible D gene (6 bases). This CDR3 is built from 14 residues. The germline gives CDR1 SGHTA, CDR2 FQGTGA. Trimming left V 0 bases short and J 6 bases short, with 9 bases between. CDR3 coding DNA: TGTGCCAGCAGCTTAACCCCAGCGGGCAATGAGCAGTTCTTC. Amino acid sequence: CASSLTPAGNEQFF.

This clonotype was picked up a small number of times. This chain uses TRBV13 with TRBJ1-4; 8 bases line up with TRBD1. Germline V lookup: CDR1 PRHDT, CDR2 FYEKMQ (reference sequence). CDR3 length equals 15 residues. With 4 bases clipped from V and 6 bases from J, the junction kept 7 bases outside the gene matches. CDR3 region: CASSSSTGADEKLFF. CDR3 DNA: TGTGCCAGCAGCTCCTCGACAGGGGCGGATGAAAAACTGTTTTTT.

The sample holds a few counts of this clonotype. CDR3 amino acids: CASTPASGLTEPNQPQHF. DNA of the CDR3: TGTGCCAGCACCCCGGCTTCCGGATTGACAGAGCCGAATCAGCCCCAGCATTTT. The V and J genes are TRBV12-3 or TRBV12-4 and TRBJ1-5; tentative D call: TRBD1 (5 bases). The CDR3 covers 18 residues. The V end lost 7 bases, the J end lost 4 bases, and 26 bases lay between the germline ends.

The chain employs TRBV29-1 and TRBJ2-1; 10 positions agree with TRBD2. CDR1 and CDR2 (germline): SQVTM, ANQGSEA. The ends lost 6 bases at V and 1 base at J; junction bases unmatched: 15. CDR3 length: 18 amino acids. The CDR3 sequence: CSVYLSSTSGYSYNEQFF. CDR3 nucleotide sequence: TGCAGCGTCTATCTTTCTTCGACTAGCGGGTATTCCTACAATGAGCAGTTCTTC.

This rearrangement joins TRBV4-2 to TRBJ1-2; D is uncertain. The CDR3 extends over 16 amino acids. Trimming cost V 0 bases and J 4 bases, with 15 bases left between them. In germline, CDR1 is LGHNA, CDR2 YNFKEQ. The CDR3 DNA reads as TGTGCCAGCAGCCAAGATCTGCGGAATATCGGCTATGGCTACACCTTC. Residues: CASSQDLRNIGYGYTF.

The chain uses TRBV5-1 and TRBJ1-2; D gene uncertain. V was clipped by 2 bases and J by 0 bases, with 8 bases between them. Germline V gene data show CDR1 as SGHRS and CDR2 as YFSETQ. The CDR3 has 14 amino acids. The CDR3 DNA reads as TGCGCCAGCAGCTTCCTACAGTCTAACTATGGCTACACCTTC. Its protein is CASSFLQSNYGYTF.

The genes are TRBV10-3 and TRBJ1-3; D is uncertain. With 7 bases removed from V and 0 bases from J, the gap between germline ends came to 10 bases. Germline V CDR1 and CDR2: ENHRY, SYGVKD. The CDR3 consists of 14 residues. CDR3: CAIKHLTSGNTIYF. CDR3 sequence (DNA): TGTGCCATCAAGCACCTGACCTCTGGAAACACCATATATTTT.

J is TRBJ2-7 and V is TRBV4-1; no clear D gene. V shed 1 base and J shed 3 bases, with 13 bases lying between them. The CDR3 spans 15 residues. The V gene's germline CDR1 is MGHRA and CDR2 YSYEKL. DNA for the CDR3: TGCGCCAGCAGCCAAGTCGACGGGCAGCTCTACGAGCAGTACTTC. Encoded protein: CASSQVDGQLYEQYF.